This T cell receptor (beta chain) was sequenced during a study of cytomegalovirus exposure and HLA in healthy donors. Overall study findings and caveats: The listing of roughly 160 TCR beta chains classed them as cytomegalovirus-associated.

This PCR relied on a set of 60 Vbeta primers and 13 Jbeta primers. TCRdb keeps only in-frame clones here, not all; method: immunoSEQ multiplex PCR. The data contain roughly 170,000 clones, around three quarters of them singletons. The CDR3 is 14 residues long. The J segment lost 3 bases and the V segment lost 7 bases, leaving 2 bases of the junction unmatched. Germline loops: CDR1 MNHNS, CDR2 SASEGT. As to this clone: As yet, its antigen is unknown.

The receptor was derived from a woman under 40 in good health and CMV-seronegative. The rearrangement uses TRBV6-1 and TRBJ2-7; 14 nucleotides align to TRBD2. Material: PBMCs. The CDR3 loop is CASTGLAGVYEQYF. The CDR3 DNA follows: TGTGCCAGCACGGGACTAGCGGGAGTCTACGAGCAGTACTTC.